These 27 T cell receptor beta chains were all obtained from the same sample, sequenced in a study of vaccination and CD4 T cells after COVID-19. Antigens of these TCRs are unknown. Sequenced with the Oncomine TCR Beta short-read assay was DNA taken from cultured CD4+ T cells. TCRdb processed the PCR reads anew with MiXCR; each CDR3 protein has one entry. The sample lists thousands of distinct CDR3 sequences, around 41% seen once, with roughly 20% in the top ten. Treatment: roughly nine-day PBMC culture with coronavirus spike peptide pools or control peptides (ViraFEST assay). CD4+ T lymphocytes from the unexposed donor were collected before the COVID-19 pandemic (2011-2018). What was sequenced was CD4+ T cells from blood, cultured in vitro. The source of these receptors is a human donor in good health.

This clonotype was detected once. The rearrangement uses TRBV5-4 and TRBJ1-1; D remains ambiguous. V lost 3 bases, J lost 8 bases, and 11 bases lay in between. The CDR3 covers 12 residues. Looked up from germline, CDR1 is SGHNT and CDR2 is YYREEE (reference sequence). The CDR3 loop is CASSWGAGEAFF. The DNA of the CDR3 is TGTGCCAGCAGCTGGGGAGCCGGGGAAGCTTTCTTT.

V and J are TRBV6-1 and TRBJ2-7; D not resolved. CDR3 length equals 13 residues. The germline V and J ends were trimmed by 6 bases and 3 bases, with 12 bases remaining between them. Germline CDR1 reads MNHNS; CDR2 reads SASEGT. CDR3 bases: TGTGCCAGCAGGTTCCGGGCGAGCTACGAGCAGTACTTC. Amino acid sequence: CASRFRASYEQYF.

The chain uses TRBV5-4 and TRBJ2-3, with D hard to call. Germline CDR1 and CDR2: SGHNT and YYREEE (reference sequence). Trimming pared 0 bases from V and 3 bases from J, leaving 5 bases between. There are 13 residues in the CDR3. CDR3 DNA: TGTGCCAGCAGCTTGGCTGGAACAGATACGCAGTATTTT. It is translated as CASSLAGTDTQYF.

There are a few counts of this clonotype. The V and J genes are TRBV19 and TRBJ1-6; D is unclear. CDR3 length: 16 amino acids. V was trimmed by 3 bases and J by 6 bases, leaving 15 bases between them. Germline CDR1 LNHDA, CDR2 SQIVND (reference sequence). As DNA, the CDR3 is TGTGCCAGTAGTATCGATAGAGGGCCAAGTAATTCACCCCTCCACTTT. Translating it yields CASSIDRGPSNSPLHF.

The chain combines TRBV7-9 with TRBJ2-1, with D possibly TRBD2 on 6 matching bases. Germline V CDR1 and CDR2: SEHNR, FQNEAQ (reference sequence). The CDR3 has 14 residues. The V end was cut by 4 bases, the J end by 8 bases, with 15 bases between. CDR3 DNA: TGTGCCAGCAGCTGGACTAACGGAGGGGATGAGCAGTTCTTC. Its protein is CASSWTNGGDEQFF.

There are a few counts of this clonotype. This rearrangement joins TRBV19 to TRBJ1-5, with D unclear. This CDR3 comprises 16 residues. The V gene's germline CDR1 is LNHDA and CDR2 SQIVND (reference sequence). V lost 6 bases to trimming and J lost 0 bases, with 15 bases between them. The CDR3 spells CASRPGVANSNQPQHF. The CDR3 coding sequence is TGTGCCAGTAGACCCGGGGTAGCTAATAGCAATCAGCCCCAGCATTTT. Using reference TRBV19 and TRBJ1-5 for the parts outside the CDR3, the full variable domain is DGGITQSPKYLFRKEGQNVTLSCEQNLNHDAMYWYRQDPGQGLRLIYYSQIVNDFQKGDIAEGYSVSREKKESFPLTVTSAQKNPTAFYLCASRPGVANSNQPQHFGDGTRLSIL.

The genes are TRBV15 and TRBJ2-5; the match to TRBD1 covers 12 bases. Germline-derived CDR1 and CDR2 are LNHNV and YYDKDF (reference sequence). With V trimmed by 3 bases and J by 5 bases, 7 bases remained unmatched. This CDR3 has 16 residues. The CDR3 spells CATSRGDRGLGETQYF. The CDR3, as DNA: TGTGCCACCAGCAGGGGGGACAGGGGGCTTGGGGAGACCCAGTACTTC.

The chain links TRBV6-1 to TRBJ2-2; D remains ambiguous. The CDR3 loop spans 16 amino acids. Germline V gives CDR1 MNHNS, CDR2 SASEGT. V was trimmed by 6 bases and J by 6 bases, leaving 20 bases between them. The CDR3 here is CASSPLAHPPAGELFF. CDR3 DNA sequence: TGTGCCAGCAGCCCCCTGGCTCATCCCCCCGCCGGGGAGCTGTTTTTT.

V gene TRBV7-9 combines with J gene TRBJ1-1; the match to TRBD1 covers 7 bases. Germline V gives CDR1 SEHNR, CDR2 FQNEAQ (reference sequence). V lost 6 bases and J lost 4; bases outside the gene matches: 11. The CDR3 sequence is 15 residues long. CDR3 sequence reads: CASRAKDRLGTEAFF. CDR3 sequence (DNA): TGTGCCAGCAGGGCCAAGGACAGGCTAGGCACTGAAGCTTTCTTT.

This clonotype was seen a few times. The chain uses TRBV10-3 and TRBJ1-5; maybe TRBD1 (5 bases). Trimming shortened V by 2 bases and J by 3 bases, and 8 bases separated the two germline ends. Germline V gene sequence: CDR1 ENHRY, CDR2 SYGVKD. This CDR3 is 14 amino acids long. CDR3: CAISETGANQPQHF. CDR3 DNA sequence: TGTGCCATCAGTGAGACCGGGGCCAATCAGCCCCAGCATTTT.

The chain links TRBV7-2 to TRBJ1-1; TRBD1 agrees at 11 bases. The CDR3 totals 17 residues. J gave up 6 bases and V 4 bases, and 13 bases lay outside the gene matches. In germline, CDR1 is SGHTA, CDR2 FQGNSA. CDR3 amino acids: CASSSGWGTGGFAEAFF. CDR3 sequence (DNA): TGTGCCAGCAGCTCAGGATGGGGGACAGGGGGTTTCGCTGAAGCTTTCTTT.

The chain uses TRBV12-3 or TRBV12-4 and TRBJ2-3; 13 bases match TRBD2. V trimming: 5 bases; J trimming: 4 bases; junction bases outside the gene matches: 0. The CDR3 contains 14 residues. CDR3 in DNA: TGTGCCAGCAGTACTAGCGGGGGGGCAGATACGCAGTATTTT. Translating it yields CASSTSGGADTQYF.

The chain has TRBV7-2 and TRBJ1-3; D not certain. The V gene's germline CDR1 is SGHTA and CDR2 FQGNSA. V was cut by 3 bases and J by 3 bases, with 9 bases left in between. The CDR3 is 14 amino acids. The CDR3, as DNA: TGTGCCAGCAGCTTTCCGACTGGTGGAAACACCATATATTTT. Translated: CASSFPTGGNTIYF. The whole variable domain, remainder taken from reference TRBV7-2 and TRBJ1-3, is GAGVSQSPSNKVTEKGKDVELRCDPISGHTALYWYRQSLGQGLEFLIYFQGNSAPDKSGLPSDRFSAERTGGSVSTLTIQRTQQEDSAVYLCASSFPTGGNTIYFGEGSWLTVV.

This clonotype was detected once. The chain is built from TRBV10-3 and TRBJ2-3; 9 bases are a match to TRBD2. Germline lookup yields CDR1 ENHRY and CDR2 SYGVKD. This CDR3 spans 14 amino acids. The V and J ends lost 9 bases and 2 bases, in that order; junction bases with no gene match: 6. CDR3 nucleotide sequence: TGTGCCATAGGGGCGGGAGGGGACACAGATACGCAGTATTTT. It encodes CAIGAGGDTDTQYF.

CDR3 nucleotides: TGTGCCAGTAGTATAGGGGGGCGCGTGGAGACCCAGTACTTC. It specifies CASSIGGRVETQYF. The chain recombines TRBV19 with TRBJ2-5; maybe TRBD1 (6 bases). V lost 1 base and J lost 5, with 11 bases in between. There are 14 residues in the CDR3. Looked up from germline, CDR1 is LNHDA and CDR2 is SQIVND (reference sequence).

A note on this clonotype: The missing conserved phenylalanine or tryptophan at the end of this CDR3 makes a read error likely. V gene TRBV11-2 combines with J gene TRBJ2-1; 14 bases line up with TRBD2. V shed 5 bases, J shed 9 bases, and the junction held 6 bases outside the gene matches. The CDR3 spans 15 residues. Germline loops: CDR1 SGHAT, CDR2 FQNNGV. DNA of the CDR3: TGTGCCAGCAGCCCGGGACTAGCGGGGGTGGGTGAGCAGTTCTTA. Its translation: CASSPGLAGVGEQFL.

J is TRBJ2-7 and V is TRBV20-1; tentatively, D is TRBD1 (5 bases). In germline, CDR1 is DFQATT, CDR2 SNEGSKA (reference sequence). V lost 4 bases, J lost 4 bases, and 8 bases lay in between. The CDR3 has 11 amino acids. The CDR3 bases are TGCAGTGCTACAGGGCGGTACGAGCAGTACTTC. Translated: CSATGRYEQYF.

The chain employs TRBV27 and TRBJ1-4; a weak D match, TRBD1 (6 bases). The CDR3 totals 14 residues. Trimming removed 0 bases from V and 8 bases from J, with 10 bases in between. CDR1 and CDR2 (germline): MNHEY, SMNVEV (reference sequence). In DNA form, the CDR3 reads TGTGCCAGCAGTTTATCTGAGAGGGGGGAAAAACTGTTTTTT. This encodes CASSLSERGEKLFF.

This clonotype turned up a few times. The J gene is TRBJ1-2, the V gene TRBV2, with D unresolved. Germline loops: CDR1 SNHLY, CDR2 FYNNEI. The CDR3 contains 13 residues. Trimming took 7 bases from V and 2 from J, leaving 11 bases between them. CDR3 nucleotides: TGTGCCAGCACGGAGGATCCGAACTATGGCTACACCTTC. The encoded protein is CASTEDPNYGYTF.

V and J are TRBV19 and TRBJ2-4; D gene ambiguous. The CDR3 has 13 residues. CDR1 is LNHDA, CDR2 SQIVND, per germline (reference sequence). Trimming shortened V by 1 base and J by 6 bases, and 7 bases separated the two germline ends. CDR3 in DNA: TGTGCCAGTAGTATAGGAGGTCCAAACATTCAGTACTTC. The encoded protein is CASSIGGPNIQYF.

This clonotype appeared a few times. The chain carries TRBV10-3 and TRBJ2-1; tentatively, D is TRBD2 (7 bases). V was clipped by 8 bases and J by 0 bases, with 17 bases between them. The CDR3 consists of 16 residues. CDR1 and CDR2 (germline): ENHRY, SYGVKD. CDR3 bases: TGTGCCATCGGCCCCACGGGGGGCACCTCCTACAATGAGCAGTTCTTC. This encodes CAIGPTGGTSYNEQFF.

The chain carries TRBV7-6 and TRBJ2-7; 9 bases match TRBD1. CDR3 length: 16 amino acids. V lost 1 base, J lost 2 bases, and 6 bases stayed unmatched. The germline V gene has CDR1 SGHVS and CDR2 FNYEAQ. CDR3 in amino acids: CASSLGSTGGAYEQYF. CDR3 nucleotides: TGTGCCAGCAGCTTAGGATCGACAGGGGGTGCCTACGAGCAGTACTTC. Filled out from reference TRBV7-6 and TRBJ2-7, the complete variable domain reads GAGVSQSPRYKVTKRGQDVALRCDPISGHVSLYWYRQALGQGPEFLTYFNYEAQQDKSGLPNDRFSAERPEGSISTLTIQRTEQRDSAMYRCASSLGSTGGAYEQYFGPGTRLTVT.

This clonotype has a handful of counts. The chain carries TRBV14 and TRBJ2-7; D unclear. The germline gives CDR1 SGHDN, CDR2 FVKESK. The CDR3 is 13 residues long. Trimming left V 0 bases short and J 9 bases short, with 12 bases between. In DNA form, the CDR3 reads TGTGCCAGCAGCCAAGATTTAATCGGGCCGCAGTACTTC. The encoded protein is CASSQDLIGPQYF.

The sample holds a few counts of this clonotype. The chain uses TRBV6-1 and TRBJ2-3; D uncertain. The CDR3 contains 12 residues. V was cut by 6 bases and J by 6 bases, with 10 bases left in between. Germline-derived CDR1 and CDR2 are MNHNS and SASEGT. The CDR3 sequence is CASSTSADTQYF. The CDR3 DNA sequence: TGTGCCAGCAGCACCTCGGCGGATACGCAGTATTTT.

This clonotype was counted a few times. The V call is TRBV5-1, the J call TRBJ1-2; D perhaps matches TRBD1 (6 bases). The CDR3 runs to 13 residues. CDR1 SGHRS and CDR2 YFSETQ come from the germline V gene. Trimming stripped 4 bases from V and 4 bases from J, with 11 bases between. Here the CDR3 DNA reads TGCGCCAGCAGCCCGGACAGCATCTATGGCTACACCTTC. This sequence encodes CASSPDSIYGYTF.

The chain carries TRBV28 and TRBJ1-6; TRBD1 aligns across 9 bases. The CDR3 length is 14 residues. The V segment lost 10 bases and the J segment 2 bases; nucleotides outside the gene matches: 3. Germline CDR1 and CDR2: MDHEN and SYDVKM. In nucleotides, the CDR3 is TGTGCCACCACAGGGGGCGCCTATAATTCACCCCTCCACTTT. Translated, it gives CATTGGAYNSPLHF.

This clonotype occurred once. This chain links TRBV7-9 with TRBJ2-7; D is uncertain. Trimming took off 2 bases at V and 2 bases at J, with 13 bases between the two ends. The CDR3 loop spans 15 amino acids. Germline-derived CDR1 and CDR2 are SEHNR and FQNEAQ (reference sequence). The CDR3 DNA sequence: TGTGCCAGCAGCTTAACCTTCGGTAGGGCCTACGAGCAGTACTTC. Its translation is CASSLTFGRAYEQYF.